The 9 T cell receptor beta chains below all came from one sample that was sequenced in a study of blood T cells in healthy people across ages. A sample-barcoded 5' primer and a J-beta primer mix were used in a second PCR of roughly 7 to 12 cycles. TCRdb ran MiXCR on the 5' RACE reads and lists one entry per CDR3 protein. The repertoire holds over a million distinct CDR3 sequences, with roughly two fifths as singletons. Sequenced material: blood. The source of these receptors is a woman aged 18-29 years in good health.

The rearrangement uses TRBV27 and TRBJ2-4, with D possibly being TRBD1 (6 bases). The J call may be faulty, since TRBJ2-7 better matches the DNA end. This CDR3 spans 17 amino acids. The germline gives CDR1 MNHEY, CDR2 SMNVEV (reference sequence). In nucleotides, the CDR3 is TGTGCCAGCAGTTTAAGGGTAACACAGGGCGGTTCCTACGAGCAGTACTTC. As protein: CASSLRVTQGGSYEQYF.

This chain connects TRBV10-3 to TRBJ1-5; TRBD1 might be the D (5 bases). Trimming took off 11 bases at V and 6 bases at J, with 17 bases between the two ends. Germline V gene data show CDR1 as ENHRY and CDR2 as SYGVKD. The CDR3 has 13 amino acids. The CDR3 DNA sequence: TGTGCCGTCGCAGGACACCCCGGTCAGCCCCAGCATTTT. Translating gives CAVAGHPGQPQHF.

This clonotype was seen only a few times. The gene calls are TRBV6-5 and TRBJ2-7, with TRBD2 matching 7 bases. CDR1 is MNHEY and CDR2 is SVGAGI in the germline V gene. The CDR3 is made up of 16 amino acids. J was trimmed by 5 bases and V by 5 bases; bases with no gene match: 15. The DNA of the CDR3 is TGTGCCAGCAGTCCCGAACCCGGACTAGGTTTCGACGAGCAGTACTTC. It is translated as CASSPEPGLGFDEQYF.

This clonotype appeared a single time. This rearrangement joins TRBV11-2 to TRBJ2-3, with a tentative D call TRBD2 (7 bases). Germline V gene data show CDR1 as SGHAT and CDR2 as FQNNGV. The CDR3 length is 14 residues. The ends were cut back, 6 bases at V and 0 bases at J, with 10 bases in the middle. CDR3 amino acids: CASREGGSTDTQYF. In DNA form, the CDR3 reads TGTGCCAGCAGAGAGGGGGGGAGCACAGATACGCAGTATTTT.

The gene calls are TRBV3-1 and TRBJ2-1, with no clear D. This CDR3 has 13 amino acids. The germline V gene has CDR1 LGHDT and CDR2 YNNKEL (reference sequence). The V and J ends lost 2 bases and 6 bases respectively, with 8 bases between them. CDR3 residues: CASSQLSSNEQFF. DNA for the CDR3: TGTGCCAGCAGCCAACTTTCCAGCAATGAGCAGTTCTTC.

At least ten counts were recorded for this clonotype. The chain employs TRBV5-1 and TRBJ2-5, with no clear D. The CDR3 sequence is 14 residues long. The ends were cut back, 4 bases at V and 1 base at J, with 11 bases in the middle. CDR1 is SGHRS, CDR2 YFSETQ, per germline. The CDR3 nucleotides are TGCGCCAGCAGCCTTGGAACTACCCAAGAGACCCAGTACTTC. Its protein product is CASSLGTTQETQYF.

As for this clonotype: This may be a read error: a much more frequent sequence differs by one nucleotide. J is TRBJ2-7 and V is TRBV29-1; D might be TRBD1 (6 bases). Germline V gene sequence: CDR1 SQVTM, CDR2 ANQGSEA. CDR3 size: 15 residues. The CDR3 spells CSAEGDRPSSYEQYF. The DNA for the CDR3 is TGCAGCGCTGAAGGTGACAGGCCCAGCTCCTACGAGCAGTACTTC.

This clonotype was seen a handful of times. This sequence joins TRBV3-1 and TRBJ1-1, with TRBD1 matching 10 bases. Trimming cost V 4 bases and J 7 bases; bases outside gene matches: 9. CDR1 and CDR2 (germline): LGHDT, YNNKEL (reference sequence). The CDR3 is made up of 15 amino acids. CDR3 DNA: TGTGCCAGCAGCCGACCCGGGACAGGGGAAGGTGAAGCTTTCTTT. It is translated as CASSRPGTGEGEAFF.

The chain links TRBV29-1 to TRBJ2-7, with TRBD2 matching 8 bases. This CDR3 spans 14 amino acids. J was trimmed by 3 bases and V by 6 bases; bases with no gene match: 10. Looked up from germline, CDR1 is SQVTM and CDR2 is ANQGSEA. CDR3: CSVVPTSASYEQYF. The CDR3 DNA is TGCAGCGTGGTACCGACTAGCGCAAGCTACGAGCAGTACTTC.